The clone carrying this TCR beta chain was found a few times. This CDR3 is built from 13 residues. Looked up from germline, CDR1 is MDHEN and CDR2 is SYDVKM. The V gene end was trimmed by 2 bases and the J gene end by 10 bases; junction bases not matched to a gene: 7. Each CDR3 protein is one row after TCRdb ran MiXCR on the RT-PCR reads. The table includes approximately 720,000 distinct CDR3 sequences, approximately 15% detected once. The source of this sequence is a female donor in good health, serving as a healthy control. The sample comprised memory CD4+ T cells from blood. The chain carries TRBV28 and TRBJ1-2; 7 bases fit TRBD1. The CDR3 sequence is CASSLIGGSDYTF. In DNA form, the CDR3 reads TGTGCCAGCAGTTTAATAGGGGGCAGCGACTACACCTTC.